These T cell receptor beta chains were read from a single sample in a study of shared clonotypes between healthy human individuals. Sequencing used immunoSEQ multiplex PCR; TCRdb keeps in-frame clones, though not all of them. The sample has under 1,100,000 clones, around 74% seen once. Material for sequencing was memory CD4+ T cells sorted from blood. The receptors shown here come from a man younger than 35 in good health. Each CDR3 is given with its conserved first and last residue. Each record gives: V gene, J gene, clone size, D gene, CDR3 protein, CDR3 DNA. D genes are given only for firm matches. Only some rows state a clone size, as once, few, many or a class for expanded clones.

v_gene: TRBV9
j_gene: TRBJ1-2
abundance: NA
d_gene: TRBD1
CDR3aa: CASSQGENNGYTF
CDR3nt: TGTGCCAGCTCGCAGGGGGAGAATAATGGCTACACCTTC

v_gene: TRBV30
j_gene: TRBJ1-2
abundance: once
d_gene: NA
CDR3aa: CAWRGGAGGYTF
CDR3nt: TGTGCCTGGAGAGGGGGGGCAGGAGGCTACACCTTC

v_gene: TRBV6-6
j_gene: TRBJ2-7
abundance: NA
d_gene: TRBD2
CDR3aa: CASTSVYEQYF
CDR3nt: TGTGCCAGTACTAGCGTCTACGAGCAGTACTTC

v_gene: TRBV5-4
j_gene: TRBJ1-1
abundance: NA
d_gene: NA
CDR3aa: CASSPRQTNTEAFF
CDR3nt: TGTGCCAGCAGCCCACGACAGACGAACACTGAAGCTTTCTTT

v_gene: TRBV4-3
j_gene: TRBJ2-2
abundance: NA
d_gene: NA
CDR3aa: CASSPNVYPGNTGELFF
CDR3nt: TGCGCCAGCAGTCCAAACGTCTACCCGGGAAACACCGGGGAGCTGTTTTTT

v_gene: TRBV27
j_gene: TRBJ2-2
abundance: NA
d_gene: NA
CDR3aa: CASSSLGETGELFF
CDR3nt: TGTGCCAGCAGTTCCCTGGGCGAGACCGGGGAGCTGTTTTTT

v_gene: TRBV5-5
j_gene: TRBJ2-7
abundance: NA
d_gene: TRBD1
CDR3aa: CASSWGQGTYEQYF
CDR3nt: TGTGCCAGCAGCTGGGGACAGGGTACATACGAGCAGTACTTC

v_gene: TRBV18
j_gene: TRBJ2-1
abundance: NA
d_gene: NA
CDR3aa: CASSTGAGTLNEQFF
CDR3nt: TGTGCCAGCTCAACTGGGGCGGGAACCCTAAATGAGCAGTTCTTC

v_gene: TRBV9
j_gene: TRBJ1-6
abundance: NA
d_gene: NA
CDR3aa: CASSVGGINSPLHF
CDR3nt: TGTGCCAGCAGCGTAGGGGGGATTAATTCACCCCTCCACTTT

v_gene: TRBV5-4
j_gene: TRBJ2-6
abundance: NA
d_gene: NA
CDR3aa: CAGNNRVSSGANVLTF
CDR3nt: TGTGCCGGTAATAACAGGGTTAGCTCTGGGGCCAACGTCCTGACTTTC

v_gene: TRBV27
j_gene: TRBJ1-2
abundance: NA
d_gene: TRBD1
CDR3aa: CASSISPDRGKIYGYTF
CDR3nt: TGTGCCAGCAGTATAAGCCCGGACAGGGGGAAAATCTATGGCTACACCTTC

v_gene: TRBV5-8
j_gene: TRBJ2-7
abundance: NA
d_gene: TRBD1
CDR3aa: CASSLALGQGREQYF
CDR3nt: TGTGCCAGCAGCTTGGCCTTAGGACAGGGCCGCGAGCAGTACTTC

v_gene: TRBV4-1
j_gene: TRBJ2-7
abundance: NA
d_gene: TRBD2
CDR3aa: CASSQDQTSPYEQYF
CDR3nt: TGCGCCAGCAGCCAAGATCAGACTAGCCCCTACGAGCAGTACTTC

v_gene: TRBV5-1
j_gene: TRBJ2-5
abundance: few
d_gene: NA
CDR3aa: CASSFGGAVGETQYF
CDR3nt: TGCGCCAGCAGCTTTGGGGGGGCAGTTGGAGAGACCCAGTACTTC

v_gene: TRBV27
j_gene: TRBJ2-6
abundance: few
d_gene: NA
CDR3aa: CASSRLTSGANVLTF
CDR3nt: TGTGCCAGCAGCCGCCTGACCTCTGGGGCCAACGTCCTGACTTTC

v_gene: TRBV5-1
j_gene: TRBJ1-2
abundance: NA
d_gene: TRBD1
CDR3aa: CASSTGQGKGYTF
CDR3nt: TGCGCCAGCAGCACGGGACAGGGAAAAGGCTACACCTTC

v_gene: TRBV5-5
j_gene: TRBJ1-1
abundance: NA
d_gene: NA
CDR3aa: CASSLDLGAVNTEAFF
CDR3nt: TGTGCCAGCAGCTTGGACCTGGGGGCGGTGAACACTGAAGCTTTCTTT

v_gene: TRBV19
j_gene: TRBJ1-6
abundance: NA
d_gene: NA
CDR3aa: CASRPPTTSFGSPLHF
CDR3nt: TGTGCCAGTAGGCCTCCCACCACATCATTCGGCTCACCCCTCCACTTT

v_gene: TRBV5-4
j_gene: TRBJ1-1
abundance: NA
d_gene: NA
CDR3aa: CASSSRTENTEAFF
CDR3nt: TGTGCCAGCAGCTCCCGGACGGAGAACACTGAAGCTTTCTTT

v_gene: TRBV5-5
j_gene: TRBJ2-3
abundance: NA
d_gene: TRBD1
CDR3aa: CASSGTGARGDTQYF
CDR3nt: TGTGCCAGCAGCGGGACAGGGGCCCGTGGAGATACGCAGTATTTT

v_gene: TRBV5-4
j_gene: TRBJ2-5
abundance: NA
d_gene: NA
CDR3aa: CASSLGRETQYF
CDR3nt: TGTGCCAGCAGCTTGGGGCGTGAGACCCAGTACTTC

v_gene: TRBV9
j_gene: TRBJ2-2
abundance: NA
d_gene: NA
CDR3aa: CASSVRDTGELFF
CDR3nt: TGTGCCAGCAGCGTACGGGACACCGGGGAGCTGTTTTTT

v_gene: TRBV11-2
j_gene: TRBJ1-6
abundance: NA
d_gene: NA
CDR3aa: CASSLVQTFNSPLHF
CDR3nt: TGTGCCAGCAGCTTAGTCCAGACCTTTAATTCACCCCTCCACTTT

v_gene: TRBV2
j_gene: TRBJ2-3
abundance: few
d_gene: NA
CDR3aa: CASTLTSGTSTDTQYF
CDR3nt: TGTGCCAGCACCCTGACATCAGGGACTAGCACAGATACGCAGTATTTT

v_gene: TRBV7-8
j_gene: TRBJ2-7
abundance: few
d_gene: NA
CDR3aa: CASSLDPVNYEQYF
CDR3nt: TGTGCCAGCAGCTTAGACCCAGTAAACTACGAGCAGTACTTC

v_gene: TRBV30
j_gene: TRBJ2-2
abundance: NA
d_gene: TRBD2
CDR3aa: CAWNRGGIANTGELFF
CDR3nt: TGTGCCTGGAATCGCGGGGGGATTGCGAACACCGGGGAGCTGTTTTTT

v_gene: TRBV6-1
j_gene: TRBJ1-2
abundance: NA
d_gene: NA
CDR3aa: CASNEGRYGYTF
CDR3nt: TGTGCCAGCAACGAAGGCCGGTATGGCTACACCTTC

v_gene: TRBV10-3
j_gene: TRBJ2-3
abundance: NA
d_gene: NA
CDR3aa: CAVNRGLNTDTQYF
CDR3nt: TGTGCCGTGAACCGGGGCCTCAACACAGATACGCAGTATTTT

v_gene: TRBV5-3
j_gene: TRBJ1-1
abundance: once
d_gene: NA
CDR3aa: CARSLCLHTEAFF
CDR3nt: TGTGCCAGAAGCTTGTGTCTGCACACTGAAGCTTTCTTT

v_gene: TRBV19
j_gene: TRBJ1-1
abundance: NA
d_gene: NA
CDR3aa: CASSRGPEAFF
CDR3nt: TGTGCCAGTAGTCGAGGCCCTGAAGCTTTCTTT

v_gene: TRBV5-1
j_gene: TRBJ2-2
abundance: NA
d_gene: TRBD1
CDR3aa: CASSPDRTNTGELFF
CDR3nt: TGCGCCAGCAGCCCGGACAGGACGAACACCGGGGAGCTGTTTTTT

v_gene: TRBV18
j_gene: TRBJ1-5
abundance: few
d_gene: NA
CDR3aa: CASSPGGQRNQPQHF
CDR3nt: TGTGCCAGCTCACCAGGAGGACAGAGAAATCAGCCCCAGCATTTT

v_gene: TRBV29-1
j_gene: TRBJ2-7
abundance: few
d_gene: TRBD1
CDR3aa: CSVEAGQGDPYEQYF
CDR3nt: TGCAGCGTTGAAGCGGGACAGGGGGACCCCTACGAGCAGTACTTC

v_gene: TRBV5-1
j_gene: TRBJ2-7
abundance: once
d_gene: NA
CDR3aa: CASSLGQAGEQYF
CDR3nt: TGCGCCAGCAGCTTGGGGCAGGCCGGCGAGCAGTACTTC

v_gene: TRBV18
j_gene: TRBJ1-2
abundance: NA
d_gene: TRBD1
CDR3aa: CASSLGQINYGYTF
CDR3nt: TGTGCCAGCTCATTGGGACAGATTAACTATGGCTACACCTTC

v_gene: TRBV19
j_gene: TRBJ2-7
abundance: NA
d_gene: TRBD1
CDR3aa: CASSSTGGPYEQYF
CDR3nt: TGTGCCAGTAGTTCGACAGGGGGGCCATACGAGCAGTACTTC

v_gene: TRBV25-1
j_gene: TRBJ2-5
abundance: once
d_gene: NA
CDR3aa: CASSDTLIQETQYF
CDR3nt: TGTGCCAGCAGTGACACACTAATCCAAGAGACCCAGTACTTC

v_gene: TRBV11-3
j_gene: TRBJ2-1
abundance: NA
d_gene: NA
CDR3aa: CASSLAAQGIHEQFF
CDR3nt: TGTGCCAGCAGCTTAGCAGCTCAGGGGATACATGAGCAGTTCTTC

v_gene: TRBV7-9
j_gene: TRBJ1-5
abundance: NA
d_gene: TRBD1
CDR3aa: CASSSDRANQPQHF
CDR3nt: TGTGCCAGCAGCTCGGACAGGGCTAATCAGCCCCAGCATTTT

v_gene: TRBV6-6
j_gene: TRBJ2-7
abundance: few
d_gene: TRBD2
CDR3aa: CASSYGTSAYEQYF
CDR3nt: TGTGCCAGCAGTTACGGGACTAGCGCCTACGAGCAGTACTTC

v_gene: TRBV7-2
j_gene: TRBJ2-5
abundance: NA
d_gene: TRBD1
CDR3aa: CASSLGQGETQYF
CDR3nt: TGTGCCAGCAGCTTAGGACAGGGGGAGACCCAGTACTTC

v_gene: TRBV18
j_gene: TRBJ1-1
abundance: NA
d_gene: NA
CDR3aa: CASSPPSVGAEAFF
CDR3nt: TGTGCCAGCTCACCACCGTCGGTAGGCGCTGAAGCTTTCTTT

v_gene: TRBV9
j_gene: TRBJ2-7
abundance: NA
d_gene: NA
CDR3aa: CASSPDFYEQYF
CDR3nt: TGTGCCAGCAGCCCTGACTTCTACGAGCAGTACTTC

v_gene: TRBV2
j_gene: TRBJ1-1
abundance: NA
d_gene: NA
CDR3aa: CASSDEGRPNTEAFF
CDR3nt: TGTGCCAGCAGTGATGAGGGGCGCCCGAACACTGAAGCTTTCTTT

v_gene: TRBV10-3
j_gene: TRBJ2-1
abundance: NA
d_gene: NA
CDR3aa: CAITRGYEQFF
CDR3nt: TGTGCCATCACGCGGGGATATGAGCAGTTCTTC

v_gene: TRBV9
j_gene: TRBJ2-6
abundance: NA
d_gene: NA
CDR3aa: CASSVGGLGANVLTF
CDR3nt: TGTGCCAGCAGCGTAGGGGGGCTTGGGGCCAACGTCCTGACTTTC

v_gene: TRBV7-9
j_gene: TRBJ2-7
abundance: NA
d_gene: NA
CDR3aa: CASSPPGVTYEQYF
CDR3nt: TGTGCCAGCAGCCCACCGGGAGTTACCTACGAGCAGTACTTC

v_gene: TRBV6-5
j_gene: TRBJ1-2
abundance: NA
d_gene: TRBD1
CDR3aa: CASSYLGQHYGYTF
CDR3nt: TGTGCCAGCAGTTACTTGGGACAGCACTATGGCTACACCTTC

v_gene: TRBV11-2
j_gene: TRBJ2-3
abundance: few
d_gene: NA
CDR3aa: CASSQAGTDTQYF
CDR3nt: TGTGCCAGCAGCCAAGCGGGCACAGATACGCAGTATTTT

v_gene: TRBV18
j_gene: TRBJ2-7
abundance: NA
d_gene: NA
CDR3aa: CASSPPHNGYEQYF
CDR3nt: TGTGCCAGCTCACCACCGCACAACGGCTACGAGCAGTACTTC

v_gene: TRBV19
j_gene: TRBJ2-7
abundance: once
d_gene: TRBD1
CDR3aa: CASSIGTGQGLDEQYF
CDR3nt: TGTGCCAGTAGTATTGGAACGGGACAGGGGCTGGACGAGCAGTACTTC